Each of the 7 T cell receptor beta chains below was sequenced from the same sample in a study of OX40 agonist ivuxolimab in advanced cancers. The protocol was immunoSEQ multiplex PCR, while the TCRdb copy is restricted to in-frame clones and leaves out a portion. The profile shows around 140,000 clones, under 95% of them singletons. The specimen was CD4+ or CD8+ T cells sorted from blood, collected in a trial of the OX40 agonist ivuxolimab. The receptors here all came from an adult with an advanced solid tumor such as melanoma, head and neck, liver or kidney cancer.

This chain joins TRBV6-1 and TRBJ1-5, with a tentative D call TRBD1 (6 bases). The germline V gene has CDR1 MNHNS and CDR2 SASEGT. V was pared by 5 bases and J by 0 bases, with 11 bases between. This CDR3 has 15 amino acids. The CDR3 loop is CASSPGQISNQPQHF. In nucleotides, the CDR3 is TGTGCCAGCAGTCCTGGACAGATTAGCAATCAGCCCCAGCATTTT.

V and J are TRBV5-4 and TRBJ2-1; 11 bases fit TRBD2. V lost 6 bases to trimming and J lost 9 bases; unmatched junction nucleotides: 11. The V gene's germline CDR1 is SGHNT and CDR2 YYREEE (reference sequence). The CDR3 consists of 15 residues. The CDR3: CASTPTSGSSGEQFF. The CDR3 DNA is TGTGCCAGCACCCCTACTAGCGGGAGTAGTGGTGAGCAGTTCTTC. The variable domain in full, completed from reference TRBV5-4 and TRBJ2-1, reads ETGVTQSPTHLIKTRGQQVTLRCSSQSGHNTVSWYQQALGQGPQFIFQYYREEENGRGNFPPRFSGLQFPNYSSELNVNALELDDSALYLCASTPTSGSSGEQFFGPGTRLTVL.

The CDR3 sequence: CASGDRGREKLFF. CDR3 bases: TGTGCCAGCGGGGACAGGGGGCGTGAAAAACTGTTTTTT. The rearrangement links TRBV28 to TRBJ1-4; 12 bases match TRBD1. This CDR3 has 13 amino acids. V was pared by 8 bases and J by 7 bases, with 2 bases of the junction left unmatched. Germline-derived CDR1 and CDR2 are MDHEN and SYDVKM.

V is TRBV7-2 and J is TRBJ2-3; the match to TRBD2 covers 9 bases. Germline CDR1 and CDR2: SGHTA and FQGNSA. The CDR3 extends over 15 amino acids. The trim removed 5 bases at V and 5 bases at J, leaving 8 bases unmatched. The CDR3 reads CASSKGLANVDTQYF. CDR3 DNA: TGTGCCAGCAGCAAGGGACTAGCAAATGTAGATACGCAGTATTTT.

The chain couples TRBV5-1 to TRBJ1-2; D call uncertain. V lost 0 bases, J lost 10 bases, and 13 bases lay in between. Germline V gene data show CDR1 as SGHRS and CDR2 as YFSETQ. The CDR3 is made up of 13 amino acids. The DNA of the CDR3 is TGCGCCAGCAGCTTGGGCTCTATCTGGAACTACACCTTC. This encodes CASSLGSIWNYTF.

The CDR3 DNA follows: TGTGCCAGCAGTCCAGCGGGACAGGGAGGCGAAAAACTGTTTTTT. It translates to CASSPAGQGGEKLFF. This chain joins TRBV11-2 and TRBJ1-4, with TRBD1 matching over 9 bases. The CDR3 consists of 15 residues. CDR1 is SGHAT, CDR2 FQNNGV, per germline. V gave up 6 bases and J gave up 8 bases; unmatched junction bases: 10.

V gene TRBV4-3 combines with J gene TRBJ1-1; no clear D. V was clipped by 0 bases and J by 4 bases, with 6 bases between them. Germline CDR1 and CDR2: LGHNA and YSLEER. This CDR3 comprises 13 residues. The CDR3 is CASSQDWGTEAFF. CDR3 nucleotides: TGCGCCAGCAGCCAAGATTGGGGCACTGAAGCTTTCTTT.